Many counts were recorded for the clone carrying this TCR beta chain. This record comes from a study of blood T cells in healthy people across ages. At the level of the study: For every two T cells, template switching captured about one barcoded beta molecule.

Sample-barcoded 5' priming and a J-beta primer mix drove a second PCR of roughly 7 to 11 cycles. MiXCR, run by TCRdb on the 5' RACE reads, gives a single entry per CDR3 protein. The sample includes over a million distinct CDR3 sequences, 42% seen only once; the top ten take more than 4%. CDR3 length equals 15 residues. V was shortened by 0 bases and J by 0 bases, with 6 bases between the two germline ends. Germline V CDR1 and CDR2: DFQATT, SNEGSKA (reference sequence). Sequences were obtained from blood. The TCR comes from a woman aged 18-29 years in good health. The gene calls are TRBV20-1 and TRBJ2-6; D unclear. CDR3 DNA: TGCAGTGCTAGAGATCGTGTCTCTGGGGCCAACGTCCTGACTTTC. Protein product: CSARDRVSGANVLTF.